These T cell receptor beta chains were read from a single sample in a study of T cell responses to AZD1222 COVID-19 vaccine. The data were produced by immunoSEQ multiplex PCR, yet TCRdb's version contains in-frame clones alone and is incomplete. This table holds 120,000 to 150,000 clones, 91% found once. The sequencing used peripheral blood, collected on day 0 of AZD1222 vaccination. These receptors were taken from an adult in good health. The CDR3 runs from the conserved cysteine through the conserved F or W. Fields, in order: J gene, clone size, V gene, D gene, CDR3 DNA, CDR3 protein. A D gene is named only where the DNA matches it firmly. Some rows mark clone size as missing; the rest say once, few, many or name a class of expanded clone.

J gene: TRBJ1-1; clone size: .; V gene: TRBV4-1; D gene: .; CDR3 DNA: TGCGCCAGCAGCCAAGTACCCAGACTGAACACTGAAGCTTTCTTT; CDR3 protein: CASSQVPRLNTEAFF
J gene: TRBJ2-3; clone size: .; V gene: TRBV7-2; D gene: TRBD2; CDR3 DNA: TGTGCCAGCAGCACGGGACTAGCGGGGAGAGGCGATACGCAGTATTTT; CDR3 protein: CASSTGLAGRGDTQYF
J gene: TRBJ2-3; clone size: .; V gene: TRBV27; D gene: .; CDR3 DNA: TGTGCCAGCGTCCGGGACGGCACAGATACGCAGTATTTT; CDR3 protein: CASVRDGTDTQYF
J gene: TRBJ2-7; clone size: .; V gene: TRBV19; D gene: TRBD1; CDR3 DNA: TGTGCCACGGTCGGACAGGGCGAATCCTACGAGCAGTACTTC; CDR3 protein: CATVGQGESYEQYF
J gene: TRBJ1-1; clone size: .; V gene: TRBV14; D gene: .; CDR3 DNA: TGTGCCAGCAGCCAAGGAATGACAGTTGTGGGGCCTGAAGCTTTCTTT; CDR3 protein: CASSQGMTVVGPEAFF
J gene: TRBJ1-6; clone size: once; V gene: TRBV28; D gene: .; CDR3 DNA: TGTGCCAGCGGGGGAAGGGGCGACTATAATTCACCCCTCCACTTT; CDR3 protein: CASGGRGDYNSPLHF
J gene: TRBJ1-2; clone size: .; V gene: TRBV6-5; D gene: TRBD1; CDR3 DNA: TGTGCCAGCAGTTACTCTTCAGGGGGCTATGGCTACACCTTC; CDR3 protein: CASSYSSGGYGYTF
J gene: TRBJ1-1; clone size: once; V gene: TRBV7-9; D gene: .; CDR3 DNA: TGTGCCAGCAGCCCGGAACGCACTGAAGCTTTCTTT; CDR3 protein: CASSPERTEAFF
J gene: TRBJ2-7; clone size: .; V gene: TRBV5-5; D gene: .; CDR3 DNA: TGTGCCAGCAGCCTTCTAATGACTACCAACCTATGGCAGTACTTC; CDR3 protein: CASSLLMTTNLWQYF
J gene: TRBJ2-7; clone size: .; V gene: TRBV5-1; D gene: .; CDR3 DNA: TGCGCCAGCAGCTCTGGGACCGGGGCTGGGGACGAGCAGTACTTC; CDR3 protein: CASSSGTGAGDEQYF
J gene: TRBJ1-1; clone size: .; V gene: TRBV6-5; D gene: TRBD1; CDR3 DNA: TGTGCCAGCAGTTACTCCGACACAGGGGACACTGAAGCTTTCTTT; CDR3 protein: CASSYSDTGDTEAFF
J gene: TRBJ1-6; clone size: once; V gene: TRBV9; D gene: .; CDR3 DNA: TGTGCCAGCAGCCCAACCCTGGGGGGGTGGTGGACGGAGAATTCACCCCTCCACTTT; CDR3 protein: CASSPTLGGWWTENSPLHF
J gene: TRBJ1-4; clone size: .; V gene: TRBV18; D gene: TRBD1; CDR3 DNA: TGTGCCAGCTCACGACAGGGAGGTTTTGAAAAACTGTTTTTT; CDR3 protein: CASSRQGGFEKLFF
J gene: TRBJ1-3; clone size: .; V gene: TRBV10-2; D gene: .; CDR3 DNA: TGCGCCAGCAGTGAACGGGGACGATCCTCTGGAAACACCATATATTTT; CDR3 protein: CASSERGRSSGNTIYF
J gene: TRBJ1-6; clone size: .; V gene: TRBV27; D gene: .; CDR3 DNA: TGTGCCAGCAGACCCCAGTCGGTCGGGCAGGTATATAATTCACCCCTCCACTTT; CDR3 protein: CASRPQSVGQVYNSPLHF
J gene: TRBJ1-2; clone size: .; V gene: TRBV3-1/TRBV3-2; D gene: .; CDR3 DNA: TGTGCCAGCAGCCTTGGGTCGGCGGGAACTATTGGCTACACCTTC; CDR3 protein: CASSLGSAGTIGYTF